These 30 T cell receptor beta chains originate from one sample sequenced in a study of blood T cell repertoires in COVID-19. Produced via immunoSEQ multiplex PCR; TCRdb's table is partial and in-frame only. This sample yields 200,000 to 250,000 clones, of which around four fifths are seen a single time; approximately 2.9% belongs to the top ten. The sequencing sample was made of peripheral blood. The receptors were sampled from a man in his fifties or sixties with active or convalescent COVID-19.

The chain combines TRBV3-1 (or the pseudogene TRBV3-2) with TRBJ1-2; 9 bases fit TRBD1. The J segment lost 6 bases and the V segment lost 2 bases, leaving 7 bases of the junction unmatched. The CDR3 contains 15 residues. Per germline, CDR1 LGHDT and CDR2 YNNKEL (reference sequence). Here the CDR3 reads CASSQTSGTGNGYTF. The CDR3 DNA reads as TGTGCCAGCAGCCAAACCTCCGGGACAGGGAATGGCTACACCTTC.

Points on this clone: The identical CDR3 is also encoded by other nucleotide sequences in the sample. The V gene is TRBV12-3 or TRBV12-4, the J gene TRBJ1-1; no clear D gene. V lost 2 bases and J 4 bases, leaving 8 bases between the germline ends. The CDR3 consists of 13 residues. CDR3 loop: CASSLTGSTEAFF. CDR3 nucleotide sequence: TGTGCCAGCAGTTTAACGGGAAGCACTGAAGCTTTCTTT.

This clone was recorded a few times. V usage is TRBV3-1 (or the pseudogene TRBV3-2) and J usage is TRBJ1-1; 11 bases are shared with TRBD1. The CDR3 extends over 13 amino acids. V shed 5 bases, J shed 4 bases, and the junction held 0 bases outside the gene matches. CDR1 is LGHDT and CDR2 is YNNKEL in the germline V gene (reference sequence). The CDR3 loop is CASSGTGGTEAFF. CDR3 nucleotides: TGTGCCAGCAGCGGGACAGGGGGCACTGAAGCTTTCTTT.

The CDR3 loop reads CASSLRRGIQYF. The CDR3 DNA reads TGCGCCAGCAGCCTCAGACGGGGCATTCAGTACTTC. The J gene is TRBJ2-4, the V gene TRBV5-1; D is possibly TRBD2 (5 bases). Germline V gene data show CDR1 as SGHRS and CDR2 as YFSETQ. The length of the CDR3 is 12 residues. The germline V and J ends were trimmed by 4 bases and 9 bases, with 11 bases remaining between them.

The genes are TRBV5-1 and TRBJ2-1; 9 nucleotides match TRBD1. Trimming cost V 5 bases and J 4 bases; bases outside gene matches: 7. The CDR3 contains 15 residues. The V gene's germline CDR1 is SGHRS and CDR2 YFSETQ. CDR3 bases: TGCGCCAGCAGTTTGACAGGGGGAGGGTACAATGAGCAGTTCTTC. Its protein is CASSLTGGGYNEQFF.

The V and J genes are TRBV11-2 and TRBJ1-1; D is uncertain. In germline, CDR1 is SGHAT, CDR2 FQNNGV. The CDR3 is 12 amino acids. V was pared by 0 bases and J by 4 bases, with 3 bases between. CDR3 region: CASSLDSTEAFF. CDR3 coding DNA: TGTGCCAGCAGCTTAGATAGCACTGAAGCTTTCTTT.

V is TRBV9 and J is TRBJ1-6, with D possibly TRBD1 on 5 matching bases. Germline CDR1 and CDR2: SGDLS and YYNGEE. V lost 0 bases, J lost 8 bases, and 12 bases lay in between. The CDR3 has 15 amino acids. The CDR3 DNA reads TGTGCCAGCAGCGTAGAGCAGGGTGGATATTCACCCCTCCACTTT. Residues: CASSVEQGGYSPLHF.

This sequence joins TRBV24-1 and TRBJ2-1, with 9 nucleotides matching TRBD2. The CDR3 is 14 residues long. Germline CDR1 is KGHDR and CDR2 is SFDVKD. The junction had 9 bases not matched to a gene; V was cut back by 7 bases and J by 9 bases. The CDR3 loop is CATRDSGSVSEQFF. Here the CDR3 DNA reads TGTGCCACCAGGGATAGCGGGAGCGTAAGTGAGCAGTTCTTC.

This sequence joins TRBV28 and TRBJ2-7; 9 bases map to TRBD2. Germline-derived CDR1 and CDR2 are MDHEN and SYDVKM. Trimming at V came to 5 bases and at J to 3 bases, leaving 2 bases not matched to a gene. The length of the CDR3 is 13 residues. The CDR3 sequence: CASSELAGYEQYF. The CDR3 bases are TGTGCCAGCAGTGAACTAGCGGGCTACGAGCAGTACTTC.

The chain links TRBV5-4 to TRBJ1-3; D not certain. The length of the CDR3 is 14 residues. The germline CDR1 and CDR2 sequences are SGHNT and YYREEE (reference sequence). V was trimmed by 5 bases and J by 7 bases, leaving 16 bases between them. This chain's CDR3 is CASSFDKGRNTIYF. The DNA of the CDR3 is TGTGCCAGCAGTTTTGACAAAGGCCGGAACACCATATATTTT.

The genes are TRBV13 and TRBJ2-7, with TRBD1 matching 10 bases. Germline V lookup: CDR1 PRHDT, CDR2 FYEKMQ (reference sequence). V was clipped by 5 bases and J by 1 base; unmatched bases: 5. The CDR3 covers 15 residues. The CDR3 DNA reads TGTGCCAGCAGCCCTTGGGACAGGGGTTCCTACGAGCAGTACTTC. This codes for CASSPWDRGSYEQYF. Using reference TRBV13 and TRBJ2-7 for the parts outside the CDR3, the full variable domain is AAGVIQSPRHLIKEKRETATLKCYPIPRHDTVYWYQQGPGQDPQFLISFYEKMQSDKGSIPDRFSAQQFSDYHSELNMSSLELGDSALYFCASSPWDRGSYEQYFGPGTRLTVT.

V usage is TRBV11-2 and J usage is TRBJ2-7; 8 bases match TRBD1. The germline gives CDR1 SGHAT, CDR2 FQNNGV. V lost 2 bases, J lost 6 bases, and 18 bases stayed unmatched. The CDR3 loop spans 18 amino acids. The DNA for the CDR3 is TGTGCCAGCAGCTTAATCATGGCAGGGGGCGCATCTGGTCTCGAGCAGTACTTC. Translating gives CASSLIMAGGASGLEQYF.

This sequence joins TRBV18 and TRBJ1-2; possible D gene TRBD1, 5 bases. This CDR3 has 15 residues. With 2 bases removed from V and 0 bases from J, the gap between germline ends came to 10 bases. The germline V gene encodes CDR1 KGHSH and CDR2 LQKENI. The CDR3 sequence is CASSPMDIPNYGYTF. Written as DNA, the CDR3 is TGTGCCAGCTCACCAATGGACATCCCTAACTATGGCTACACCTTC.

The V call is TRBV4-1, the J call TRBJ1-4; TRBD1 might be the D (5 bases). Trimming shortened V by 4 bases and J by 3 bases, and 15 bases separated the two germline ends. The CDR3 loop spans 16 amino acids. Germline loops: CDR1 MGHRA, CDR2 YSYEKL. The CDR3 region has the DNA TGCGCCAGCAGCCGAACGTCGGGGGAATCTAATGAAAAACTGTTTTTT. Encoded protein: CASSRTSGESNEKLFF.

The genes are TRBV19 and TRBJ2-5; 8 bases line up with TRBD2. In germline, CDR1 is LNHDA, CDR2 SQIVND (reference sequence). J was trimmed by 4 bases and V by 5 bases; bases with no gene match: 6. The CDR3 extends over 14 amino acids. The CDR3 DNA is TGTGCCAGTAGTCTTGGAGCGGGAGCAGAGACCCAGTACTTC. This translates into CASSLGAGAETQYF.

To note about this clone: Germline is not matched at one junction end, which may reflect a read error. The rearrangement uses TRBV7-7 and TRBJ2-1; D possibly corresponds to TRBD1 (5 bases). This CDR3 has 15 amino acids. Germline loops: CDR1 SSHAT, CDR2 FNYEAQ (reference sequence). The CDR3 protein is CASSFTAGWGNEQFF. The CDR3 nucleotides are TGTGCTAGCAGCTTCACGGCAGGGTGGGGTAATGAGCAGTTCTTC.

This clone was picked up one time. This chain uses TRBV3-1 (or the pseudogene TRBV3-2) with TRBJ2-1; 10 bases align to TRBD1. The trim removed 0 bases at V and 2 bases at J, leaving 4 bases unmatched. This CDR3 has 17 residues. CDR1 LGHDT and CDR2 YNNKEL come from the germline V gene (reference sequence). The CDR3 nucleotides read TGTGCCAGCAGCCAAGATCGGGGGACAGGGGCCTACAATGAGCAGTTCTTC. It yields the protein CASSQDRGTGAYNEQFF.

The rearrangement uses TRBV19 and TRBJ2-7; perhaps TRBD2 as D (6 bases). Germline-derived CDR1 and CDR2 are LNHDA and SQIVND (reference sequence). The CDR3 is 16 residues long. Trimming stripped 6 bases from V and 1 base from J, with 19 bases between. CDR3 in DNA: TGTGCCAGTAGGCTACGGGGCGGCGGGGAGTCCTACGAGCAGTACTTC. Protein sequence: CASRLRGGGESYEQYF.

The rearrangement uses TRBV5-4 and TRBJ1-1, with D tentatively TRBD1 (5 bases). Trimming cost V 4 bases and J 1 base, with 17 bases left between them. CDR1 and CDR2 from the germline V gene are SGHNT and YYREEE (reference sequence). CDR3 size: 16 residues. DNA for the CDR3: TGTGCCAGCAGCGGGGGACTAACCCATGGGAACACTGAAGCTTTCTTT. Its protein product is CASSGGLTHGNTEAFF.

The sample holds a few counts of this clone. The chain combines TRBV5-1 with TRBJ1-3; unclear D gene. CDR1 is SGHRS and CDR2 is YFSETQ in the germline V gene. Trimming stripped 0 bases from V and 1 base from J, with 14 bases between. CDR3 size: 17 residues. The DNA of the CDR3 is TGCGCCAGCAGCTTGGTGGCGGGTTTAGGGTCTGGAAACACCATATATTTT. Translating it yields CASSLVAGLGSGNTIYF.

The chain combines TRBV7-8 with TRBJ2-5; 8 bases map to TRBD2. The V and J ends lost 5 bases and 5 bases, in that order; junction bases with no gene match: 4. Germline V gene lookup returns CDR1 SGHVS and CDR2 FQNEAQ. The CDR3 is 13 amino acids. The CDR3 coding sequence is TGTGCCAGCAGCCGGGAGCGGGGGGAGACCCAGTACTTC. As protein: CASSRERGETQYF.

The rearrangement uses TRBV5-4 and TRBJ1-2; TRBD1 aligns across 8 bases. This CDR3 is built from 17 residues. Germline values: CDR1 SGHNT, CDR2 YYREEE (reference sequence). With 6 bases clipped from V and 8 bases from J, the junction kept 21 bases outside the gene matches. The CDR3 is CASTLAFGDRPFRGYTF. CDR3 nucleotides: TGTGCCAGCACCCTGGCTTTTGGGGACAGGCCCTTTCGGGGCTACACCTTC.

This chain joins TRBV28 and TRBJ1-1; D perhaps matches TRBD1 (5 bases). The CDR3 runs 17 residues. The germline gives CDR1 MDHEN, CDR2 SYDVKM. V lost 3 bases to trimming and J lost 1 base, with 18 bases between them. CDR3 coding DNA: TGTGCCAGCAGTTTGTGGGTGGGGCGGCTGAGGAACACTGAAGCTTTCTTT. This codes for CASSLWVGRLRNTEAFF.

This clone was observed a handful of times. CDR3 bases: TGCGCCAGCAGCTCCCCGGGACAAAGTCTTGGCTACACCTTC. Residues: CASSSPGQSLGYTF. The V and J genes are TRBV5-1 and TRBJ1-2, with a possible D match to TRBD1 (6 bases). The CDR3 loop spans 14 amino acids. Germline CDR1 SGHRS, CDR2 YFSETQ. Between the trimmed V and J ends, which lost 3 bases and 7 bases, there was a span of 16 bases.

The chain links TRBV19 to TRBJ1-1; D not certain. The CDR3 consists of 15 residues. Germline V gene lookup returns CDR1 LNHDA and CDR2 SQIVND (reference sequence). Trimming pared 0 bases from V and 2 bases from J, leaving 10 bases between. DNA of the CDR3: TGTGCCAGTAGTATAGAAGTTGGCAGAAACACTGAAGCTTTCTTT. This codes for CASSIEVGRNTEAFF.

Worth noting for this clone: Other DNA sequences in the same sample also yield this CDR3. The gene calls are TRBV30 and TRBJ1-2; 7 bases align to TRBD1. The CDR3 is made up of 13 amino acids. CDR1 and CDR2 from the germline V gene are GTSNPN and SVGIG (reference sequence). With 3 bases clipped from V and 4 bases from J, the junction kept 5 bases outside the gene matches. CDR3 coding DNA: TGTGCCTGGAGCCGGGACAGACCCTATGGCTACACCTTC. Translated: CAWSRDRPYGYTF.

This chain uses TRBV28 with TRBJ1-1, with 11 bases that match TRBD1. This CDR3 has 15 residues. The ends lost 6 bases at V and 6 bases at J; junction bases unmatched: 9. Per germline, CDR1 MDHEN and CDR2 SYDVKM. The CDR3: CASRGDRGYLAEAFF. The CDR3 coding sequence is TGTGCCAGCAGGGGGGACAGGGGGTATTTGGCTGAAGCTTTCTTT.

The rearrangement uses TRBV19 and TRBJ2-2, with 9 nucleotides matching TRBD1. Germline V lookup: CDR1 LNHDA, CDR2 SQIVND (reference sequence). V lost 4 bases to trimming and J lost 7 bases; unmatched junction nucleotides: 10. The CDR3 runs 16 residues. The CDR3 DNA follows: TGTGCCAGTAGTAAACCGGGACAGGGTGAATTCGGGGAGCTGTTTTTT. Amino acid sequence: CASSKPGQGEFGELFF.

This chain joins TRBV27 and TRBJ1-5; D may be TRBD1 (6 bases). The germline V gene has CDR1 MNHEY and CDR2 SMNVEV (reference sequence). The V and J ends lost 6 bases and 3 bases respectively, with 15 bases between them. The CDR3 is made up of 15 amino acids. The CDR3 DNA reads as TGTGCCAGCAGCCCAGCTGGACAGTACAATCAGCCCCAGCATTTT. It is translated as CASSPAGQYNQPQHF.

V gene TRBV27 combines with J gene TRBJ1-5; a possible D gene is TRBD1 (6 bases). V was clipped by 1 base and J by 5 bases, with 9 bases between them. The CDR3 contains 14 residues. Germline V gene lookup returns CDR1 MNHEY and CDR2 SMNVEV (reference sequence). CDR3: CASSLWGLHQPQHF. Written as DNA, the CDR3 is TGTGCCAGCAGTTTATGGGGGCTACATCAGCCCCAGCATTTT.